One and the same sample provided the 30 T cell receptor beta chains below, sequenced in a study of Ad26.COV2.S vaccination and SARS-CoV-2 variants listed by TCRdb under 2021. Receptor amplification or capture employed the immunoSEQ multiplex PCR assay. TCRdb retrieved this table from immuneACCESS and kept in-frame rearrangements only. Not all clones are present; in checked studies, unresolved V genes account for under half, and no reason is known for the remainder. The sample includes about 400,000 clones, with about four fifths observed a single time. The ten top clones hold around 7.3% of the sample. This sample's treatment or condition label indicates: 19 received Ad26.COV2.S at low or high dose, single or two shots; about 5 received placebo; per-sample allocation not given. For vaccine and placebo recipients, the sequenced repertoires came from samples collected on day 63 after the first injection.

This material consisted of peripheral blood, taken in a trial of Ad26.COV2.S vaccine versus placebo. All receptors come from a person between 18 and 59 years old who received the Ad26.COV2.S COVID-19 vaccine or a placebo.

The CDR3 sequence is CASSQMPQNTGELFF. As DNA, the CDR3 is TGCGCCAGCAGCCAAATGCCTCAGAACACCGGGGAGCTGTTTTTT. The chain combines TRBV4-3 with TRBJ2-2; no clear D. The V end was cut by 2 bases, the J end by 1 base, with 8 bases between. Germline V gene lookup returns CDR1 LGHNA and CDR2 YSLEER. CDR3 length: 15 residues.

The chain employs TRBV6-5 and TRBJ2-1, with unresolved D. Germline V gene lookup returns CDR1 MNHEY and CDR2 SVGAGI. V lost 2 bases and J 4 bases, leaving 12 bases between the germline ends. CDR3 length equals 15 residues. The CDR3 loop reads CASSYGRTPYNEQFF. CDR3 nucleotide sequence: TGTGCCAGCAGTTACGGACGGACCCCGTACAATGAGCAGTTCTTC.

The V call is TRBV19, the J call TRBJ1-2, with D possibly matching TRBD1 (5 bases). The germline V and J ends were trimmed by 1 base and 8 bases, with 11 bases remaining between them. The CDR3 extends over 13 amino acids. The germline V gene encodes CDR1 LNHDA and CDR2 SQIVND (reference sequence). The CDR3 bases are TGTGCCAGTAGTATAGCAAACAGGCAAGGCTACACCTTC. Protein sequence: CASSIANRQGYTF.

V gene TRBV11-3 combines with J gene TRBJ1-2, with 10 bases aligning to TRBD1. The CDR3 is 13 residues long. Germline V gene lookup returns CDR1 SGHNT and CDR2 YENEEA. Trimming cost V 5 bases and J 7 bases; bases outside gene matches: 4. The CDR3 DNA follows: TGTGCCAGCAGCCGGGACAGGGGAAGTGGCTACACCTTC. Translation: CASSRDRGSGYTF.

J is TRBJ1-1 and V is TRBV4-1; D might be TRBD1 (5 bases). This CDR3 is built from 13 residues. Trimming stripped 3 bases from V and 7 bases from J, with 12 bases between. Germline CDR1 MGHRA, CDR2 YSYEKL. The CDR3 reads CASSQGPAGEAFF. CDR3 nucleotides: TGCGCCAGCAGCCAGGGGCCGGCCGGTGAAGCTTTCTTT.

The chain uses TRBV12-5 and TRBJ2-5, with D tentatively TRBD1 (6 bases). Deletions cut 6 bases from V and 1 base from J, with 27 bases between. Germline loops: CDR1 LGHNT, CDR2 FRNRAP. The CDR3 has 19 residues. The CDR3 nucleotides are TGTGCTAGTGGCGTGATGGGGGATGGACAGACCGTCGTCCAAGAGACCCAGTACTTC. This translates into CASGVMGDGQTVVQETQYF.

The CDR3 coding sequence is TGTGCCAGCAGCTTATCCCCTTTAGAAGGCACAGATACGCAGTATTTT. It encodes CASSLSPLEGTDTQYF. The rearrangement links TRBV7-3 to TRBJ2-3, with D unclear. Germline CDR1 reads SGHTA; CDR2 reads FQGTGA. This CDR3 contains 16 residues. V was cut by 2 bases and J by 1 base, with 13 bases left in between. Using reference TRBV7-3 and TRBJ2-3 for the parts outside the CDR3, the full variable domain is GAGVSQTPSNKVTEKGKYVELRCDPISGHTALYWYRQSLGQGPEFLIYFQGTGAADDSGLPNDRFFAVRPEGSVSTLKIQRTERGDSAVYLCASSLSPLEGTDTQYFGPGTRLTVL.

This clone was recorded only once. The chain uses TRBV29-1 and TRBJ2-3; 11 bases line up with TRBD2. J lost 6 bases, V lost 6 bases, and 8 bases had no gene match. Looked up from germline, CDR1 is SQVTM and CDR2 is ANQGSEA. This CDR3 has 14 amino acids. CDR3 sequence (DNA): TGCAGCGTGCCCCTAGCGGGAGGCGGGGATACGCAGTATTTT. Its translation: CSVPLAGGGDTQYF.

The chain is built from TRBV7-3 and TRBJ1-5; the D gene is possibly TRBD1 (5 bases). Germline V gene sequence: CDR1 SGHTA, CDR2 FQGTGA. This CDR3 is 13 amino acids long. V dropped 5 bases and J dropped 4 bases, with 9 bases sitting between them. CDR3 sequence reads: CASSRDRNQPQHF. The CDR3 region has the DNA TGTGCCAGCAGCCGTGACAGAAATCAGCCCCAGCATTTT.

The chain employs TRBV7-9 and TRBJ2-7; maybe TRBD1 (5 bases). Germline CDR1 SEHNR, CDR2 FQNEAQ (reference sequence). The CDR3 runs 13 residues. With 8 bases removed from V and 5 bases from J, the gap between germline ends came to 16 bases. The CDR3 coding sequence is TGTGCCAGCCTGGCCCAGGGTTGGAACGAGCAGTACTTC. Encoded protein: CASLAQGWNEQYF.

The V and J genes are TRBV7-2 and TRBJ1-5; D possibly corresponds to TRBD1 (5 bases). Germline-derived CDR1 and CDR2 are SGHTA and FQGNSA. V dropped 5 bases and J dropped 6 bases, with 14 bases sitting between them. The CDR3 runs to 14 residues. CDR3 sequence reads: CASSPGRAGQPQHF. In nucleotides, the CDR3 is TGTGCCAGCAGCCCGGGCAGGGCGGGTCAGCCCCAGCATTTT.

V usage is TRBV9 and J usage is TRBJ2-2; D is perhaps TRBD1 or TRBD2 (5 bases each). This CDR3 is built from 18 residues. With 3 bases removed from V and 1 base from J, the gap between germline ends came to 19 bases. Per germline, CDR1 SGDLS and CDR2 YYNGEE. The CDR3 protein is CASSALGPGRRNTGELFF. Written as DNA, the CDR3 is TGTGCCAGCAGCGCCCTAGGGCCGGGGCGTAGGAACACCGGGGAGCTGTTTTTT.

The chain employs TRBV2 and TRBJ2-5, with a possible D match to TRBD1 (6 bases). V was clipped by 4 bases and J by 0 bases, with 9 bases between them. Germline V gives CDR1 SNHLY, CDR2 FYNNEI. The CDR3 spans 14 residues. CDR3 amino acids: CASSARTDQETQYF. CDR3 in DNA: TGTGCCAGCAGTGCGCGGACAGACCAAGAGACCCAGTACTTC.

The rearrangement uses TRBV7-2 and TRBJ2-2; no definite D call. The germline V gene encodes CDR1 SGHTA and CDR2 FQGNSA. This CDR3 is 12 amino acids long. V was trimmed by 4 bases and J by 2 bases, leaving 2 bases between them. CDR3 residues: CASSYNTGELFF. The CDR3 DNA is TGTGCCAGCAGCTATAACACCGGGGAGCTGTTTTTT.

The chain joins TRBV4-3 to TRBJ2-3; no firm D call. The CDR3 loop spans 15 amino acids. The germline CDR1 and CDR2 sequences are LGHNA and YSLEER. The V and J ends lost 0 bases and 3 bases respectively, with 10 bases between them. CDR3 loop: CASSQDNIGTDTQYF. CDR3 bases: TGCGCCAGCAGCCAAGATAATATAGGGACAGATACGCAGTATTTT.

There are a few counts of this clone. The chain is built from TRBV25-1 and TRBJ2-7; D perhaps matches TRBD1 (5 bases). CDR1 and CDR2 from the germline V gene are MGHDK and SYGVNS. The CDR3 sequence is 15 residues long. V gave up 2 bases and J gave up 0 bases, with 11 bases separating them. CDR3 in amino acids: CASSERGTNSYEQYF. CDR3 bases: TGTGCCAGCAGTGAAAGGGGCACAAACTCCTACGAGCAGTACTTC.

J is TRBJ1-2 and V is TRBV11-3; 7 bases map to TRBD1. The germline V gene has CDR1 SGHNT and CDR2 YENEEA. V lost 5 bases and J lost 6; bases outside the gene matches: 12. The CDR3 has 15 amino acids. In DNA, the CDR3 is TGTGCCAGCAGCCCCGACGGCCAGGGGGGCCATGGCTACACCTTC. It yields the protein CASSPDGQGGHGYTF.

This clone was counted many times. The chain links TRBV2 to TRBJ1-1, with 7 bases lining up with TRBD1. The CDR3 has 13 amino acids. CDR1 and CDR2 (germline): SNHLY, FYNNEI. The V and J ends lost 6 bases and 4 bases, in that order; junction bases with no gene match: 5. The CDR3 loop reads CASSLGGSTEAFF. Written as DNA, the CDR3 is TGTGCCAGCAGCTTAGGGGGCTCCACTGAAGCTTTCTTT.

V is TRBV6-2 or TRBV6-3 and J is TRBJ1-2; 7 bases line up with TRBD1. The CDR3 has 15 residues. Germline CDR1 is MNHEY and CDR2 is SVGEGT. The junction had 15 bases not matched to a gene; V was cut back by 6 bases and J by 8 bases. The CDR3 bases are TGTGCCAGCAGGCCTGGGCGACAGGGTGATCGCGGCTACACCTTC. It yields the protein CASRPGRQGDRGYTF.

This clone was counted a single time. This sequence joins TRBV19 and TRBJ2-1, with D unclear. This CDR3 contains 16 residues. The germline V gene has CDR1 LNHDA and CDR2 SQIVND (reference sequence). Trimming took off 2 bases at V and 0 bases at J, with 11 bases between the two ends. CDR3 coding DNA: TGTGCCAGTAGTATAATGGCTTTAAGCTCCTACAATGAGCAGTTCTTC. It is translated as CASSIMALSSYNEQFF.

The J gene is TRBJ1-5, the V gene TRBV11-3; D not certain. The CDR3 runs 14 residues. Germline values: CDR1 SGHNT, CDR2 YENEEA. V gave up 5 bases and J gave up 1 base, with 9 bases separating them. CDR3 in amino acids: CASSRPLSNQPQHF. In DNA form, the CDR3 reads TGTGCCAGCAGCCGTCCTTTAAGCAATCAGCCCCAGCATTTT. Full variable domain (outside the CDR3, taken from reference TRBV11-3 and TRBJ1-5): EAGVVQSPRYKIIEKKQPVAFWCNPISGHNTLYWYLQNLGQGPELLIRYENEEAVDDSQLPKDRFSAERLKGVDSTLKIQPAELGDSAVYLCASSRPLSNQPQHFGDGTRLSIL.

The chain carries TRBV11-3 and TRBJ2-3; 8 bases fit TRBD1. CDR1 and CDR2 from the germline V gene are SGHNT and YENEEA. This CDR3 is built from 16 residues. The V and J ends lost 4 bases and 1 base, in that order; junction bases with no gene match: 7. In DNA, the CDR3 is TGTGCCAGCAGCTCCGGACAGGGTCTTGGCACAGATACGCAGTATTTT. This gives the protein CASSSGQGLGTDTQYF. Full variable domain (outside the CDR3, taken from reference TRBV11-3 and TRBJ2-3): EAGVVQSPRYKIIEKKQPVAFWCNPISGHNTLYWYLQNLGQGPELLIRYENEEAVDDSQLPKDRFSAERLKGVDSTLKIQPAELGDSAVYLCASSSGQGLGTDTQYFGPGTRLTVL.

The J gene is TRBJ2-3, the V gene TRBV15, with D possibly being TRBD1 (6 bases). Germline V gene sequence: CDR1 LNHNV, CDR2 YYDKDF (reference sequence). Trimming pared 0 bases from V and 4 bases from J, leaving 14 bases between. The CDR3 is 16 amino acids. The CDR3 coding sequence is TGTGCCACCAGCAGAGATCAAGTTGCAGGGGCAGATACGCAGTATTTT. This gives the protein CATSRDQVAGADTQYF.

The V call is TRBV4-1, the J call TRBJ1-6; TRBD1 is a possible D gene (5 bases). Between the trimmed V and J ends, which lost 4 bases and 8 bases, there was a span of 18 bases. CDR1 and CDR2 (germline): MGHRA, YSYEKL. CDR3 length: 16 amino acids. Here the CDR3 reads CASSRDAGTDYSPLHF. CDR3 coding DNA: TGCGCCAGCAGCCGTGACGCCGGGACGGATTATTCACCCCTCCACTTT.

The V gene is TRBV20-1, the J gene TRBJ2-5; the match to TRBD1 covers 8 bases. CDR3 size: 11 residues. Germline V CDR1 and CDR2: DFQATT, SNEGSKA (reference sequence). V gave up 8 bases and J gave up 3 bases; unmatched junction bases: 2. This CDR3 reads CSTGGKETQYF. DNA of the CDR3: TGCAGTACAGGGGGAAAAGAGACCCAGTACTTC.

This clone appeared a single time. The CDR3 region has the DNA TGTGCCAGCAGCCAAGAGGGGTCTGGAAACACCATATATTTT. Translating gives CASSQEGSGNTIYF. This sequence joins TRBV3-1 (or the pseudogene TRBV3-2) and TRBJ1-3; D not certain. This CDR3 region has 14 residues. The germline gives CDR1 LGHDT, CDR2 YNNKEL (reference sequence). The V gene lost 0 bases and the J gene lost 1 base, with 4 bases spanning the gap.

This clone was seen more than once but under ten times. The chain uses TRBV29-1 and TRBJ2-5; D is possibly TRBD1 or TRBD2 (6 bases each). This CDR3 has 16 residues. Trimming pared 5 bases from V and 9 bases from J, leaving 28 bases between. Germline lookup yields CDR1 SQVTM and CDR2 ANQGSEA. The CDR3 sequence: CSVYGGRGGSGVAQYF. In DNA form, the CDR3 reads TGCAGCGTTTACGGGGGCAGAGGGGGAAGCGGAGTGGCCCAGTACTTC.

The J gene is TRBJ1-2, the V gene TRBV6-5; TRBD1 is a possible D gene (5 bases). The CDR3 spans 13 residues. The V gene's germline CDR1 is MNHEY and CDR2 SVGAGI. Deletions cut 1 base from V and 6 bases from J, with 9 bases between. The CDR3 loop is CASSYWGGDGYTF. In DNA, the CDR3 is TGTGCCAGCAGTTACTGGGGGGGAGATGGCTACACCTTC.

The CDR3 loop is CASSSGGPGWETQYF. The CDR3 DNA follows: TGTGCCAGCAGTTCCGGGGGCCCAGGGTGGGAGACCCAGTACTTC. The chain carries TRBV6-5 and TRBJ2-5; D might be TRBD1 or TRBD2, each matching 6 bases. CDR1 is MNHEY and CDR2 is SVGAGI in the germline V gene. The CDR3 spans 15 residues. The V end was cut by 4 bases, the J end by 5 bases, with 17 bases between.

The chain uses TRBV14 and TRBJ2-1; the D is unclear. CDR1 is SGHDN and CDR2 is FVKESK in the germline V gene. V was clipped by 0 bases and J by 1 base, with 10 bases between them. This CDR3 is 16 amino acids long. CDR3 residues: CASSQDPSASYNEQFF. CDR3 coding DNA: TGTGCCAGCAGCCAAGACCCCAGCGCGTCCTACAATGAGCAGTTCTTC.